The entry that follows covers one T cell receptor (beta chain) sequence. This clone was counted only a few times. Its antigen remains unidentified. No base quality information exists; no much larger clone differs at one position. This entry belongs to a study of cytomegalovirus exposure and HLA in healthy donors (dated by TCRdb to 2015 to 2018). Regarding the complete study: An earlier analysis of under 600 of the donors reported roughly 270 Gb of sequence data and approximately 110 million unique TCR beta sequences from roughly 200 million T cells. Along with the approximately 650-subject first cohort, a separate validation cohort of around 110 different subjects was used. An early release covering just under 650 HLA-typed donors comprised 300 to 350 gigabases of sequencing data and roughly 86 million unique TCR sequences. The genetic ancestry cluster associated with self-reported Caucasian donors included about 81% of the approximately 410 genotyped donors. Several DR-DQ haplotypes were treated as single units for association and clustering because of strong linkage in the cohort. A later analysis re-analyzed previously published TCR beta repertoires from 666 donors and added high-resolution HLA genotyping to study TCR occurrence patterns. Using immunosequencing, the study profiled T cell repertoires from approximately 700 subjects and related those repertoires to cytomegalovirus serostatus. Alongside the repertoire data, information on donor age, sex, ethnicity and CMV serostatus was compiled. A later genetic analysis used genome-wide SNP genotypes for about 60% of the roughly 700 donors, treating that subset as a discovery cohort. In the later analysis, no new phenotypic data were used to find candidate immune exposures; instead, reliance was placed on TCR beta sequences and their occurrence across donors. All discovery cohort repertoires had been generated using a single sequencing platform. HLA typing included class I and class II loci at four-digit resolution. To predict cytomegalovirus infection status, the study combined high-throughput TCR immunosequencing, statistical association of individual TCRs with disease status, and machine learning. An earlier analysis of approximately 500 of the donors applied high-throughput TCR beta sequencing to assess whether each TCR beta V gene segment acted as functional or pseudogenic. The aim of the study was to test whether cataloging public T cell receptors could identify signatures of past pathogen exposure. Typing coverage varied by locus: about 620-630 donors for A, B, C, DRB1 and DQB1; roughly 560 for DQA1; around 570 for DPA1; approximately 490 for DPB1. Among over 350 genotyped donors of the cohort, an average of approximately 240,000 unique TCR beta nucleotide sequences were sequenced per donor, roughly 20% of them non-productive.

General findings and caveats noted by the study authors: A cluster of highly shared sequence variants was judged likely to represent a technical artifact of the sequencing pipeline. In an earlier analysis of some 500 of the donors, most TCR beta V segments were observed in productive rearrangements about 90% or about 30% of the time, broadly matching IMGT annotations. According to a later analysis, TCR association rates differed among HLA loci, with DRB1 alleles showing the most associated TCRs and HLA-C alleles showing the fewest. An association between a missense DCLRE1C variant and V-gene and J-gene trimming of TCR beta chains was found in a later genetic analysis and replicated in an independent cohort. A further reported finding was that TCR beta sequences accurately predicted the HLA-A and HLA-B alleles for most subjects in the first cohort. Linkage disequilibrium might explain the correlated functional status among segregating V segments, but an unknown experimental factor could not be ruled out. Specific HLA alleles were associated with over 15,000 TCR beta sequences at a false discovery rate of 0.05 in a later analysis. Some IMGT-functional V segments, including TRBV6-2 and TRBV6-3, could not be told apart with the 87-base-pair reads, so those segments were excluded. Presence/absence analyses assumed roughly uniform sequencing depth across donors, an assumption that may not hold. The study listed 164 TCR beta chains as associated with cytomegalovirus. In a later genetic analysis, fewer N-insertions in productive TCRs were reported among donors in an Asian-associated ancestry cluster than the 666-donor mean. Most TCR sequences were observed very rarely across donors, whereas some public TCRs were present in many individuals. In this cohort, only TCR beta chains were sequenced, and detectable features were limited by the absence of alpha or paired-chain data. It was suggested by the authors that the approach could potentially be generalized to other disease states and immunological phenotypes. The earlier analysis of 587 of the donors excluded some 16 rarely observed V segments, including chromosome 9 orphons, because counts were too low. Assigning TCR associations to individual alleles was difficult when HLA alleles, especially DR and DQ, strongly co-occurred. Because some donors lacked HLA typing at each locus, the association tests relied only on the typed subset. Immune exposure information for the cohort was limited to CMV serostatus. A few of the identified cytomegalovirus-associated TCR beta chains were confirmed in vitro to be specific for cytomegalovirus antigens. In a later analysis, HLA-associated TCR beta chains showed more clonal expansion and lower generation probabilities than non-associated chains that were equally common. In both the original and validation cohorts, the classifier was reported to diagnose cytomegalovirus status with high specificity and sensitivity. Several of the top co-occurrence clusters appeared to be linked to parvovirus B19, influenza, CMV and Epstein-Barr virus, according to a later analysis. According to a later analysis, most CMV-associated TCR beta chains appeared to be HLA-restricted, and the HLA associations seemed to be driven largely by CMV exposure.

Measured from the cysteine to the phenylalanine, the CDR3 is 17 residues long. Only CDR3 DNA is held: 51 bases, read in frame from base 1. CDR1 and CDR2 are drawn from the germline V gene: LGHNA, YSLEER. Cut back by 2 bases and 6 bases, the V and J ends lie 21 bases apart. The library was made by the immunoSEQ multiplex PCR assay. For the multiplex PCR, a mixture combining 60 forward primers for TCR Vbeta segments and 13 reverse primers for TCR Jbeta segments was used. A multiplex PCR assay on genomic DNA amplified the CDR3 region of rearranged TCR beta genes. The Illumina HiSeq System was used to sequence the amplified TCR beta libraries as 87-base-pair reads. In the authors' own workflow: A later analysis tallied 75 million to 85 million unique TCR beta chains across the 650 to 750 repertoires, and approximately 12 million of those chains were shared by two or more donors. To remove PCR and sequencing errors, raw reads were error-corrected and collapsed into unique sequences using a nearest-neighbor algorithm that merged closely related sequences. CDR3 sequences were aligned to IMGT reference sequences to assign V, D and J gene segments. For a sequence to be retained, a match of at least six nucleotides was required to both a V gene segment and a J gene segment. A rearrangement counted as productive if the CDR3 had no stop codons and remained in frame with V and J, and every other rearrangement counted as non-productive. Following IMGT convention, CDR3 was defined as the stretch from the second conserved V-encoded cysteine up to the conserved J-encoded phenylalanine. The earlier analysis of about 610 of the donors excluded sequences that lacked an unambiguous match to a single V gene segment. In an earlier analysis of about 590 of the donors, a V segment was called functional when productive rearrangements were above 56.7%, and segregating when the standard deviation between donors exceeded 5%. A statistical classification framework was developed to diagnose cytomegalovirus status using the catalog of TCR beta chain sequences. In a later analysis, V and J genes were assigned by comparing TCR nucleotide sequences against IMGT/GENE-DB human TR gene sequences. A later analysis assigned CDR3 sequences and most-parsimonious VDJ recombination scenarios with the TCRdist pipeline. In a later analysis, every TCR beta chain was defined by the combination of its CDR3 amino acid sequence and its V-gene family, and reads without a unique V-gene family were dropped. A later analysis removed over 500 highly shared, low-generation-probability nucleotide sequences to deal with suspected cross-contamination and a sequencing artifact. A later analysis calculated a clonal expansion index for each public chain from normalized within-repertoire ranks of inferred template counts. In a later analysis, generation probabilities were computed using a VDJ recombination model fitted to out-of-frame rearrangements, and the results were checked against IGoR. In a later analysis, hypergeometric tests were used to score TCR-TCR, TCR-HLA and TCR-CMV co-occurrence, with a repertoire-size bias correction applied to TCR pairs. A later analysis estimated false discovery rates by permuting HLA or CMV assignments 20 times. A later analysis grouped co-occurring TCRs with DBSCAN, adding TCRdist sequence similarity when clustering within HLA-allele-positive subsets. Repertoires with fewer than 30,000 or more than 120,000 public chains were left out of co-occurrence clustering, as were five repertoires with anomalous nucleotide sharing. As stored in TCRdb, this immuneACCESS dataset retains in-frame rearrangements with V and J assigned. A fraction of the clones does not appear; measured against another copy, unresolved V genes explain less than half of the discrepancy, and the remainder lacks a known reason. The V and J calls and clone size come from that table; D and trimming were worked out from the DNA. Counted in this sample were 150,000 to 200,000 clones; roughly 80% of them appeared once. Of the sample, 3.5% to 5.5% falls within the top ten clones.

In total, roughly 670 healthy bone marrow donors made up the cohort. At the time of sampling, every cohort member was nominally healthy, though immune exposures that went unrecorded were likely present. The donor tested CMV seronegative, placing the donor among the 350 or so seronegative members of the cohort. Every donor gave a peripheral blood sample, and the peripheral blood mononuclear cells from that sample were used for TCR beta sequencing. Genomic DNA was extracted from the blood cell samples with the Qiagen DNeasy Blood Extraction Kit. The sequence joins TRBV4-3 to TRBJ2-3; TRBD2 is possibly the D segment (5 matching bases). The clonotype comes from a man aged 40-55 years in good health and CMV-seronegative. Sequenced material: PBMCs. The CDR3 sequence is CASSQRRGERGWDTQYF. The nucleotide sequence reads TGCGCCAGCAGCCAAAGGCGTGGGGAACGAGGGTGGGATACGCAGTATTTT.